This T cell receptor (beta chain) was captured in a study of Ad26.COV2.S vaccination and SARS-CoV-2 variants. The length of the CDR3 is 12 residues. Trimming shortened V by 6 bases and J by 6 bases, and 11 bases separated the two germline ends. Germline V lookup: CDR1 KGHSH, CDR2 LQKENI. Treatment given: over 15 received Ad26.COV2.S at low or high dose, single or two shots; about 5 received placebo; per-sample allocation not given. After the first vaccine or placebo injection, samples were drawn on day 63. Here immunoSEQ multiplex PCR was the method, and the copy in TCRdb shows in-frame clones only, minus some. Of about 400,000 clones in the sample, 83% were seen once.

Sequenced material: peripheral blood, taken in a trial of Ad26.COV2.S vaccine versus placebo. This chain connects TRBV18 to TRBJ1-2, with D perhaps matching TRBD1 (5 bases). This receptor was identified in a person aged 18-60 years who received the Ad26.COV2.S COVID-19 vaccine or a placebo. The CDR3 spells CASSLDTNGYTF. CDR3 nucleotide sequence: TGTGCCAGCTCCTTGGACACCAATGGCTACACCTTC. The whole variable domain, remainder taken from reference TRBV18 and TRBJ1-2, is NAGVMQNPRHLVRRRGQEARLRCSPMKGHSHVYWYRQLPEEGLKFMVYLQKENIIDESGMPKERFSAEFPKEGPSILRIQQVVRGDSAAYFCASSLDTNGYTFGSGTRLTVV.